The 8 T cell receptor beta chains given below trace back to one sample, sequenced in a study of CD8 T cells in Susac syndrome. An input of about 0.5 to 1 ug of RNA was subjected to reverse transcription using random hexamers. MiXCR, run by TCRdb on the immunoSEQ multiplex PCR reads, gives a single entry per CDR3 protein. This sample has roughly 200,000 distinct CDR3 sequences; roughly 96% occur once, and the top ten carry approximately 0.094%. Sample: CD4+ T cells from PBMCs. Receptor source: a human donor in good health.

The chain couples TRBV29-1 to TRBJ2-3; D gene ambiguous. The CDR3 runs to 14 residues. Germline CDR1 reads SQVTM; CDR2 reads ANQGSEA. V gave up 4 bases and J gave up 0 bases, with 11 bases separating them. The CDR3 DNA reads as TGCAGCGTTGTGAATGCTCGGAGCACAGATACGCAGTATTTT. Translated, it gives CSVVNARSTDTQYF.

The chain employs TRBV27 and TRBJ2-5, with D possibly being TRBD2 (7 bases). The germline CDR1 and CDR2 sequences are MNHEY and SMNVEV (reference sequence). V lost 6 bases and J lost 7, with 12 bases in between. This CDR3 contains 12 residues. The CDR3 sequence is CASRGGGGTQYF. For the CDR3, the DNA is TGTGCCAGCAGAGGGGGGGGTGGGACCCAGTACTTC.

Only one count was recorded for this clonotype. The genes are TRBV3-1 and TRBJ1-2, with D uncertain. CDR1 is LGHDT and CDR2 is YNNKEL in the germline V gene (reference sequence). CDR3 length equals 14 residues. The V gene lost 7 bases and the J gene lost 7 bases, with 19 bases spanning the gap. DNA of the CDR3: TGTGCCAGCAAACCCTTAGGCCTGCGAGGTGGCTACACCTTC. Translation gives CASKPLGLRGGYTF.

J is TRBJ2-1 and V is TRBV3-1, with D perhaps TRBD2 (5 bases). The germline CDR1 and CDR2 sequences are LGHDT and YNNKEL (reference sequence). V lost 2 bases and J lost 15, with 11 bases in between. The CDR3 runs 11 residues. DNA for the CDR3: TGTGCCAGCAGCCAACGAACTAGTCTGTTCTTC. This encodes CASSQRTSLFF.

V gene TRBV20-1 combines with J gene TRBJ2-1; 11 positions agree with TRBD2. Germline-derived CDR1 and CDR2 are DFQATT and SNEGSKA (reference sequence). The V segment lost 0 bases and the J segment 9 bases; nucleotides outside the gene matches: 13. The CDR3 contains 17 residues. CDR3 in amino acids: CSARDRGGSGRAVEQFF. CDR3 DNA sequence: TGCAGTGCTAGAGATCGAGGTGGTAGCGGGAGGGCCGTTGAGCAGTTCTTC.

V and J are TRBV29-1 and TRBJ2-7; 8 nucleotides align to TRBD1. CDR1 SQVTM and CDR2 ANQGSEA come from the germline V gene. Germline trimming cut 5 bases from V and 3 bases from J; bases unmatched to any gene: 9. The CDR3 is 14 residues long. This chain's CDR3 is CSVQPTGVGYEQYF. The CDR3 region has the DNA TGCAGCGTTCAGCCGACAGGGGTGGGCTACGAGCAGTACTTC.

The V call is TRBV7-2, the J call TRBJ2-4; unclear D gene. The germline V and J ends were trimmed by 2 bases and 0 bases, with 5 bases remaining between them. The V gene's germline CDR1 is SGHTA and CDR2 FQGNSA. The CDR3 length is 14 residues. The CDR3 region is CASSLILAKNIQYF. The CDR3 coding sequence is TGTGCCAGCAGCTTAATCCTAGCCAAAAACATTCAGTACTTC.

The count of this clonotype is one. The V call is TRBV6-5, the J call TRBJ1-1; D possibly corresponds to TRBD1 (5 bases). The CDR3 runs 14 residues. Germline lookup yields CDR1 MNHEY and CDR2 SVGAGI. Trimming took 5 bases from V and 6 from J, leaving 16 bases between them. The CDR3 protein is CASSPGGGLPEAFF. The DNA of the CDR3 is TGTGCCAGCAGTCCCGGCGGGGGTTTGCCTGAAGCTTTCTTT.